This is a list of T cell receptor beta chains from one sample in a study of cytomegalovirus exposure and HLA in healthy donors. Using immunoSEQ multiplex PCR, the repertoire was profiled, and TCRdb retains in-frame clones only, with some absent. The repertoire holds 100,000 to 150,000 clones, with 65% to 80% as singletons. Sequences were obtained from PBMCs. These receptors all come from a male donor in good health and CMV-seropositive. The CDR3 runs from the conserved cysteine through the conserved F or W. Each record gives: J gene, D gene, clone size, V gene, CDR3 protein, CDR3 DNA. D genes are given only for firm matches. The size field is filled for only some rows; it gives once, few, many or a size class.

TRBJ1-1,-,-,TRBV6-6,CASSLQRDEAFF,TGTGCCAGCAGCCTACAGAGAGATGAAGCTTTCTTT
TRBJ2-6,TRBD1,-,TRBV9,CASSVDWSRGLSGANVLTF,TGTGCCAGCAGCGTAGACTGGTCCAGGGGGCTCTCTGGGGCCAACGTCCTGACTTTC
TRBJ1-4,-,-,TRBV10-3,CAIRGTGENEKLFF,TGTGCCATCAGGGGGACGGGGGAGAATGAAAAACTGTTTTTT
TRBJ1-2,-,-,TRBV7-2,CASSFSVYYGYTF,TGTGCCAGCAGCTTCTCCGTCTATTATGGCTACACCTTC
TRBJ2-2,TRBD1,-,TRBV10-3,CAISESKARTGGTGELFF,TGTGCCATCAGTGAGTCGAAGGCCCGGACAGGGGGCACCGGGGAGCTGTTTTTT
TRBJ2-1,TRBD2,-,TRBV7-3,CASSLTSRNDEQFF,TGTGCCAGCAGCTTGACTAGCCGGAATGATGAGCAGTTCTTC
TRBJ2-5,-,-,TRBV19,CASSPLGQVGQTQYF,TGTGCCAGTAGCCCCCTCGGCCAGGTGGGGCAGACCCAGTACTTC
TRBJ2-7,-,few,TRBV27,CASSRRGRLVGEQYF,TGTGCCAGCAGCCGGAGGGGTAGGTTGGTGGGCGAGCAGTACTTC
TRBJ1-2,TRBD1,-,TRBV4-1,CASSQGTGTYGYTF,TGCGCCAGCAGCCAAGGGACAGGGACCTATGGCTACACCTTC
TRBJ2-4,-,-,TRBV2,CASGASLNIQYF,TGTGCCAGCGGGGCTAGTTTAAACATTCAGTACTTC
TRBJ1-5,-,-,TRBV19,CASSLERNQPQHF,TGTGCCAGTAGTCTTGAGAGGAATCAGCCCCAGCATTTT
TRBJ2-3,-,-,TRBV7-9,CASSWAGTLKTGTQYF,TGTGCCAGCAGCTGGGCGGGAACTCTCAAGACGGGTACGCAGTATTTT
TRBJ1-1,TRBD1,-,TRBV2,CASRYRGPNTEAFF,TGTGCCAGCAGATACAGGGGGCCGAACACTGAAGCTTTCTTT
TRBJ2-3,-,-,TRBV29-1,CSVEPREVRWDTQYF,TGCAGCGTTGAACCACGGGAAGTCCGGTGGGATACGCAGTATTTT
TRBJ2-7,TRBD1,-,TRBV5-1,CASRDRVNYEQYF,TGCGCCAGCAGGGACAGGGTGAACTACGAGCAGTACTTC
TRBJ1-5,-,-,TRBV13,CASSLGGANNQPQHF,TGTGCCAGCAGCTTAGGGGGGGCGAACAATCAGCCCCAGCATTTT
TRBJ2-1,-,few,TRBV28,CASSSGTEQFF,TGTGCCAGCAGCTCCGGGACAGAGCAGTTCTTC
TRBJ2-3,TRBD2,-,TRBV7-2,CASSRASGRYTDTQYF,TGTGCCAGCAGCAGGGCTAGCGGGAGGTACACAGATACGCAGTATTTT
TRBJ2-5,TRBD1,-,TRBV28,CASSRGQGGETQYF,TGTGCCAGCAGTAGGGGACAGGGCGGGGAGACCCAGTACTTC
TRBJ2-7,-,-,TRBV12-2,CASRSPQASGRPYEQYF,TGTGCAAGTCGCTCTCCTCAGGCTAGCGGGAGGCCCTACGAGCAGTACTTC